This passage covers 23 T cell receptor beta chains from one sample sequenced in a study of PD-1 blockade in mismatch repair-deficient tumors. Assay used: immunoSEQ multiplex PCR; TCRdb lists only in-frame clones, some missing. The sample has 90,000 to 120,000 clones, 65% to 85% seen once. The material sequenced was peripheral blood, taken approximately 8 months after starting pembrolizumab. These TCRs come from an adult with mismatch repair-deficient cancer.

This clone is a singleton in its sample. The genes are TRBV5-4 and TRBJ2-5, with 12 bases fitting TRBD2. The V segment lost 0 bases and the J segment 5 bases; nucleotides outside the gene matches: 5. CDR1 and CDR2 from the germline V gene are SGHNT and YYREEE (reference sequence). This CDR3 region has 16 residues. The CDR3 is CASSLGLAGVGETQYF. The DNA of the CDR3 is TGTGCCAGCAGCTTGGGACTAGCGGGAGTTGGGGAGACCCAGTACTTC. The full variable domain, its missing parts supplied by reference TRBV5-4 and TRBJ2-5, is ETGVTQSPTHLIKTRGQQVTLRCSSQSGHNTVSWYQQALGQGPQFIFQYYREEENGRGNFPPRFSGLQFPNYSSELNVNALELDDSALYLCASSLGLAGVGETQYFGPGTRLLVL.

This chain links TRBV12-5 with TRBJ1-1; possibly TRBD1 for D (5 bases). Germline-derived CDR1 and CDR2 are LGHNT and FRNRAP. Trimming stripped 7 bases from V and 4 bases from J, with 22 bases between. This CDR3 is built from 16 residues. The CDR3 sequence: CASESSWGSGGTEAFF. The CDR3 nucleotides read TGTGCTAGTGAAAGTAGCTGGGGATCTGGGGGCACTGAAGCTTTCTTT.

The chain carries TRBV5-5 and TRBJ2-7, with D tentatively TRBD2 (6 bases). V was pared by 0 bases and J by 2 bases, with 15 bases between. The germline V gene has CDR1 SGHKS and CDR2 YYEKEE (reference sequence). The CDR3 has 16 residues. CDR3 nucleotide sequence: TGTGCCAGCAGCTTGGAAGGAGGGCCCCGGACCTACGAGCAGTACTTC. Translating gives CASSLEGGPRTYEQYF. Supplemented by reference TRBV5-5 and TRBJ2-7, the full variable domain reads DAGVTQSPTHLIKTRGQQVTLRCSPISGHKSVSWYQQVLGQGPQFIFQYYEKEERGRGNFPDRFSARQFPNYSSELNVNALLLGDSALYLCASSLEGGPRTYEQYFGPGTRLTVT.

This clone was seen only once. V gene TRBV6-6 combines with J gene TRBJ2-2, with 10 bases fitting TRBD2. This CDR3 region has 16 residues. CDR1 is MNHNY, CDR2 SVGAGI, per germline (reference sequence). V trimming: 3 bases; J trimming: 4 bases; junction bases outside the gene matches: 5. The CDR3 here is CASSYPSGSSTGELFF. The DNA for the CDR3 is TGTGCCAGCAGTTATCCTAGCGGGAGTTCCACCGGGGAGCTGTTTTTT.

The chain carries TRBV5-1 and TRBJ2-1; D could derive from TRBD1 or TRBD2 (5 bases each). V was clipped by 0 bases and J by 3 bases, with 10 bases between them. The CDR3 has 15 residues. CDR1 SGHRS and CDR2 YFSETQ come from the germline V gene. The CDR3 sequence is CASSLAGPRYNEQFF. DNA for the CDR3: TGCGCCAGCAGCTTGGCGGGGCCCCGCTACAATGAGCAGTTCTTC.

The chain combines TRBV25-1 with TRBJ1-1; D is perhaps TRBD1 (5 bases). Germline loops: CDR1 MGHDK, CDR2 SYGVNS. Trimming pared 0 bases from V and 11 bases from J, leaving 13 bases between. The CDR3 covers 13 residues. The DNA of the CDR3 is TGTGCCAGCAGTGAATATTTTCAGGGTAGGGCTTTCTTT. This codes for CASSEYFQGRAFF.

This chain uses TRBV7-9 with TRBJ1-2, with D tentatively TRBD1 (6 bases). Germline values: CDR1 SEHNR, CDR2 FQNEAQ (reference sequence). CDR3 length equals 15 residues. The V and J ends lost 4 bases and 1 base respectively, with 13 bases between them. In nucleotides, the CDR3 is TGTGCCAGCAGCTCCGCCGACAGGCTTAACTATGGCTACACCTTC. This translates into CASSSADRLNYGYTF.

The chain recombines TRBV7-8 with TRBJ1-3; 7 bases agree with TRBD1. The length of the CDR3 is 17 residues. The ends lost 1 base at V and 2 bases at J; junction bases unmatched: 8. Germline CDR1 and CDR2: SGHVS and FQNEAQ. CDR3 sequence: CASSLVATGTAGNTIYF. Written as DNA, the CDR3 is TGTGCCAGCAGCTTAGTTGCCACCGGGACAGCTGGAAACACCATATATTTT.

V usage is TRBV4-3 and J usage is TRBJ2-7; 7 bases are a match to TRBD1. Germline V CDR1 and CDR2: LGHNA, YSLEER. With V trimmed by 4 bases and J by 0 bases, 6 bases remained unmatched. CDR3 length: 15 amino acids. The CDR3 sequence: CASSRDSDASYEQYF. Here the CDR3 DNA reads TGCGCCAGCAGCCGGGACAGCGACGCCTCCTACGAGCAGTACTTC.

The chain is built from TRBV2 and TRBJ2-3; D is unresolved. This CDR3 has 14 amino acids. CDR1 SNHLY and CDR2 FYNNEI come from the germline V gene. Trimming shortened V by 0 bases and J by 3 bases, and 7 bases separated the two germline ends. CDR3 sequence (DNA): TGTGCCAGCAGTGAAGCGGTCCTAACAGATACGCAGTATTTT. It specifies CASSEAVLTDTQYF.

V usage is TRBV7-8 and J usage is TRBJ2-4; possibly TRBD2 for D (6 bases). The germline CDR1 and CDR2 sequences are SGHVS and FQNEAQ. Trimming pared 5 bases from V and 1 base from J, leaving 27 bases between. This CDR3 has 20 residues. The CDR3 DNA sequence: TGTGCCAGCAGCCCGCCGGTCGGCGGGATGTATTTGTTCGCCAAAAACATTCAGTACTTC. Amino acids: CASSPPVGGMYLFAKNIQYF.

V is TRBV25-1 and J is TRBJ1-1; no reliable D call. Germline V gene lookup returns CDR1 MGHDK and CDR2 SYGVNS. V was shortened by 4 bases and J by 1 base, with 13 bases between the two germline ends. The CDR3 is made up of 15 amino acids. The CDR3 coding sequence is TGTGCCAGCAGTGGATGGTTTGGAGGGAACACTGAAGCTTTCTTT. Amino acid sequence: CASSGWFGGNTEAFF. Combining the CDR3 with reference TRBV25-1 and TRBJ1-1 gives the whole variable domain EADIYQTPRYLVIGTGKKITLECSQTMGHDKMYWYQQDPGMELHLIHYSYGVNSTEKGDLSSESTVSRIRTEHFPLTLESARPSHTSQYLCASSGWFGGNTEAFFGQGTRLTVV.

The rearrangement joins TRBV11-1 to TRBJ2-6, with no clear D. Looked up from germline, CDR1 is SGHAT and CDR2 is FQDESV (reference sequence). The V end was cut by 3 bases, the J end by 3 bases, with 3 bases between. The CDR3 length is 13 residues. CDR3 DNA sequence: TGTGCCAGCAGCTTCGGTGGGGCCAACGTCCTGACTTTC. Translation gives CASSFGGANVLTF.

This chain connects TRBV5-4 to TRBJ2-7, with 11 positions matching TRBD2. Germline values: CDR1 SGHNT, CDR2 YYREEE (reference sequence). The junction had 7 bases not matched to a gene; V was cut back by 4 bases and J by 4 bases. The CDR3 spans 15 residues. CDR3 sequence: CASSTTSGSDYEQYF. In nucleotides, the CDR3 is TGTGCCAGCAGCACTACTAGCGGGAGCGATTACGAGCAGTACTTC.

The CDR3 reads CASSARQGSAGGPSGDTQYF. CDR3 nucleotide sequence: TGTGCCAGCAGCGCCCGACAGGGTTCGGCGGGAGGGCCCTCAGGTGATACGCAGTATTTT. The rearrangement joins TRBV11-3 to TRBJ2-3; TRBD2 matches at 9 bases. Unmatched junction bases numbered 24, after V lost 5 bases and J lost 6 bases. This CDR3 is built from 20 residues. The V gene's germline CDR1 is SGHNT and CDR2 YENEEA.

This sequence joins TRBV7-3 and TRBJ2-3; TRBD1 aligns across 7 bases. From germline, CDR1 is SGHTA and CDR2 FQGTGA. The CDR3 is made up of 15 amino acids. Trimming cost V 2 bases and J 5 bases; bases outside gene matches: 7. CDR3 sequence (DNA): TGTGCCAGCAGCTTAGGCGGACAGGAGATAGATACGCAGTATTTT. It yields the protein CASSLGGQEIDTQYF.

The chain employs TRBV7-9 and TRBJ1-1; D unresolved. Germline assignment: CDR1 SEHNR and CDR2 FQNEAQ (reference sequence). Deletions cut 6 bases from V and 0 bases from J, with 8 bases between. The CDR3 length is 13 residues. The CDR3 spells CASSIGLNTEAFF. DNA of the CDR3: TGTGCCAGCAGTATAGGCCTGAACACTGAAGCTTTCTTT.

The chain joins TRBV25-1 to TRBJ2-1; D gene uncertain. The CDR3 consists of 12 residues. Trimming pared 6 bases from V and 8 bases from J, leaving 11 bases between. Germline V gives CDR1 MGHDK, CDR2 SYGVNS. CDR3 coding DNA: TGTGCCAGCAGGGGTATTTATTATGAGCAGTTCTTC. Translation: CASRGIYYEQFF. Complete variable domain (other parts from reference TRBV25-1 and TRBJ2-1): EADIYQTPRYLVIGTGKKITLECSQTMGHDKMYWYQQDPGMELHLIHYSYGVNSTEKGDLSSESTVSRIRTEHFPLTLESARPSHTSQYLCASRGIYYEQFFGPGTRLTVL.

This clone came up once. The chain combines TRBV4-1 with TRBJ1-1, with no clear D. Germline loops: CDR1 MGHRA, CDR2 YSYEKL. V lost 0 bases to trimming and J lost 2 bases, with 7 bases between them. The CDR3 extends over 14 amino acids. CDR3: CASSQENGNTEAFF. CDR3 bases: TGCGCCAGCAGCCAAGAAAACGGAAACACTGAAGCTTTCTTT.

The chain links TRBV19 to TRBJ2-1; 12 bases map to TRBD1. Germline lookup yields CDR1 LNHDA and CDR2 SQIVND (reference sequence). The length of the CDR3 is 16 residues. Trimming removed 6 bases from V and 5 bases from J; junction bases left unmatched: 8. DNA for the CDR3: TGTGCCAGTAGCAGCTGGGGACAGGGGGCGGACAATGAGCAGTTCTTC. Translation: CASSSWGQGADNEQFF.

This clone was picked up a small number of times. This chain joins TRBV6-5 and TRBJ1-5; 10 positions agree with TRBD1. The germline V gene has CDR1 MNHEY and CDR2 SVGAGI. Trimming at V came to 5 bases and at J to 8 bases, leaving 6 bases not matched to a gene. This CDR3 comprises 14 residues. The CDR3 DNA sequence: TGTGCCAGCAGTCGACAGGGGGCCCAGGAGCCCCAGCATTTT. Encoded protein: CASSRQGAQEPQHF.

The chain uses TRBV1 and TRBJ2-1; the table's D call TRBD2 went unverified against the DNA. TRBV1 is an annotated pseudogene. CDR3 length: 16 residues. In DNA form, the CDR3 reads TGCACCAGCAGCCAACGTGCGGGAGAGGTAGTAGCTGAGCAGTTCTTC. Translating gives CTSSQRAGEVVAEQFF.

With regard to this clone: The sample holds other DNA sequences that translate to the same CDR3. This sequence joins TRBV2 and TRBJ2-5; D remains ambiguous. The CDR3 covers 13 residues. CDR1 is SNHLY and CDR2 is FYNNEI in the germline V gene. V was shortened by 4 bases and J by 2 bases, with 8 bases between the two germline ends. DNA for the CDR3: TGTGCCAGCAGTGTGAGGCAGCAAGAGACCCAGTACTTC. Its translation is CASSVRQQETQYF.